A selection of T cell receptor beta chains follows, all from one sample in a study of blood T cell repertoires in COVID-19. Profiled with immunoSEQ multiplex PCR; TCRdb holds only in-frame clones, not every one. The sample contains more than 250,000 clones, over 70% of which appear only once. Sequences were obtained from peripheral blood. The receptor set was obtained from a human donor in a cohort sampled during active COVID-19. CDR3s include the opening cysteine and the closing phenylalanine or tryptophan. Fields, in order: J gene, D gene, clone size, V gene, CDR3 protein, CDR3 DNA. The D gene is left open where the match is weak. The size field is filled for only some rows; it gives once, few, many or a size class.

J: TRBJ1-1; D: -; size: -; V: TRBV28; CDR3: CASSTGEAFF; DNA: TGTGCCAGCAGTACAGGTGAAGCTTTCTTT
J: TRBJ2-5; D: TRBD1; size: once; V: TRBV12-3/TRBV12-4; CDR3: CASSRTGGIQYF; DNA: TGTGCCAGCAGCAGGACAGGCGGCATCCAGTACTTC
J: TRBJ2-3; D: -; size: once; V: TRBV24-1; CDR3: CATSDLPQGPRTDTQYF; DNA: TGTGCCACCAGTGATTTGCCGCAGGGGCCCCGCACAGATACGCAGTATTTT
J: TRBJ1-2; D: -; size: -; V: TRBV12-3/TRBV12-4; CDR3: CASSFGGYGYTF; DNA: TGTGCCAGCAGTTTCGGAGGTTATGGCTACACCTTC
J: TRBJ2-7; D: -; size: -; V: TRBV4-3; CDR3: CASSRPEGAQSNYEQYF; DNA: TGCGCCAGCAGCCGACCGGAGGGGGCGCAGTCCAACTACGAGCAGTACTTC
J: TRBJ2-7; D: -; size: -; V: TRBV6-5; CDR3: CASIGYSSEQYF; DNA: TGTGCCAGCATCGGTTACTCCTCCGAGCAGTACTTC
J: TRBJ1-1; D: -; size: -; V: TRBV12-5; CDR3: CASGLAGSTEAFF; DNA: TGTGCTAGTGGTTTGGCTGGGAGCACTGAAGCTTTCTTT
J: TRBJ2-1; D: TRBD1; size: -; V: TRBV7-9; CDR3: CASSPGTGAHDEQFF; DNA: TGTGCCAGCAGCCCCGGGACAGGGGCTCACGATGAGCAGTTCTTC
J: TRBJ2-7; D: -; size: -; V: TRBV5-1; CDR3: CASSSHSQGPGGYEQYF; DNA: TGCGCCAGCAGCAGCCACTCCCAGGGGCCCGGTGGCTACGAGCAGTACTTC
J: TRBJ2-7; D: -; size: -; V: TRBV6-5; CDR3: CASRSAVSYEQYF; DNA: TGTGCCAGCAGATCAGCGGTCTCCTACGAGCAGTACTTC
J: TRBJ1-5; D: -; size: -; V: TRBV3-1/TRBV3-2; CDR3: CASSQVAVDSNQPQHF; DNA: TGTGCCAGCAGCCAAGTGGCAGTCGATAGCAATCAGCCCCAGCATTTT
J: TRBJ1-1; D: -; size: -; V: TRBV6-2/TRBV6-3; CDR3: CASRPFRDLNTEAFF; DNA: TGTGCCAGCAGACCTTTCCGGGACTTGAACACTGAAGCTTTCTTT
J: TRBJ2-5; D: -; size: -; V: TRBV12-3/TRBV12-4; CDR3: CASSFGRIQYF; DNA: TGTGCCAGCAGTTTTGGGAGGATCCAGTACTTC
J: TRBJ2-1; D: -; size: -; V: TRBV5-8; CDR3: CASSFNGAFGNEQFF; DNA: TGTGCCAGCAGCTTTAACGGAGCTTTCGGCAATGAGCAGTTCTTC
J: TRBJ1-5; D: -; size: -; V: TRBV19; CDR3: CASSIVGYGRDQPQHF; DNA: TGTGCCAGTAGTATAGTGGGGTATGGGAGGGATCAGCCCCAGCATTTT
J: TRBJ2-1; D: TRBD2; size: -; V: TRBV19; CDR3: CASSIEGASGTNEQFF; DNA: TGTGCCAGTAGTATAGAGGGCGCTAGCGGGACGAATGAGCAGTTCTTC
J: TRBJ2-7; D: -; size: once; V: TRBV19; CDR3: CASSMTVSYEQYF; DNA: TGTGCCAGTAGCATGACAGTCTCCTACGAGCAGTACTTC
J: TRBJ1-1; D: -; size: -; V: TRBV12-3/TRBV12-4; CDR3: CASSLASRAFF; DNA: TGTGCCAGCAGTTTAGCTAGCAGAGCTTTCTTT
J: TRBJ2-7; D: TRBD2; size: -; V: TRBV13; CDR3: CASSLSATSGTSYEQYF; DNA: TGTGCCAGCAGCTTATCCGCGACTAGCGGGACTTCCTACGAGCAGTACTTC
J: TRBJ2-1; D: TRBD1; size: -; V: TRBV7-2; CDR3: CASSPSYRQGAVYNEQFF; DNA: TGTGCCAGCAGCCCATCCTACCGACAGGGGGCTGTCTACAATGAGCAGTTCTTC
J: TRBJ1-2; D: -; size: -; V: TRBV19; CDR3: CASTLGAVGYGYTF; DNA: TGTGCCAGTACCCTAGGAGCAGTTGGGTATGGCTACACCTTC
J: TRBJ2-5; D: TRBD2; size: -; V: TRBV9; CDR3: CASSVSSGTPAQETQYF; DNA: TGTGCCAGCAGCGTCTCTAGCGGGACCCCCGCACAAGAGACCCAGTACTTC
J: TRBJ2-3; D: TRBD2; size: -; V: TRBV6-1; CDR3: CASSEAGIAGALYTQYF; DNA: TGTGCCAGCAGTGAAGCGGGGATAGCGGGAGCCCTTTATACGCAGTATTTT
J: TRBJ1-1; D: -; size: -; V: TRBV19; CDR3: CASSIVGGRTEAFF; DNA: TGTGCCAGTAGTATAGTAGGGGGTAGGACTGAAGCTTTCTTT
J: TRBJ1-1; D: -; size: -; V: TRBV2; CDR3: CASSRGDTEAFF; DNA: TGTGCCAGCAGTCGGGGGGACACTGAAGCTTTCTTT
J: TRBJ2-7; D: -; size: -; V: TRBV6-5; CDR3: CARDSKPTYEQYF; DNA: TGTGCCAGGGACAGTAAGCCAACCTACGAGCAGTACTTC
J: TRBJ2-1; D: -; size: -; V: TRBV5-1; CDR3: CASSLTGNEQFF; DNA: TGCGCCAGCAGCTTAACGGGAAATGAGCAGTTCTTC
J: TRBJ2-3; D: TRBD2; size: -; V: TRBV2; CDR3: CASRTSGSTDTQYF; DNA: TGTGCCAGCAGGACTAGCGGGTCCACAGATACGCAGTATTTT
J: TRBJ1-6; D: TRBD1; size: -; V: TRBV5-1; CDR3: CASSPGQGFYNSPLHF; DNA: TGCGCCAGCAGCCCGGGACAGGGGTTCTATAATTCACCCCTCCACTTT
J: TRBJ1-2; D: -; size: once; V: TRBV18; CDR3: CASSPTDWSYGYTF; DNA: TGTGCCAGCTCACCAACGGACTGGAGCTATGGCTACACCTTC
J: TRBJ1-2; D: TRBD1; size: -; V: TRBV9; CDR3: CASSARGTGGFSGYTF; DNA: TGTGCCAGCAGCGCCCGTGGTACAGGGGGGTTTTCCGGCTACACCTTC
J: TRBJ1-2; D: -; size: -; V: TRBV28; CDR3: CASSLQQNYGYTF; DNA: TGTGCCAGCAGTTTGCAACAGAACTATGGCTACACCTTC
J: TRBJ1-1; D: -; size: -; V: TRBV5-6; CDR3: CASSPSGKGTEAFF; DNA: TGTGCCAGCAGCCCGTCGGGGAAGGGCACTGAAGCTTTCTTT
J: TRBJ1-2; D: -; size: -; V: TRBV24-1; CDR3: CATSDPTGPYGYTF; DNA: TGTGCCACCAGTGATCCAACAGGCCCCTATGGCTACACCTTC
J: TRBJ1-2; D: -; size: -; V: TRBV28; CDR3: CASSSVGDYGYTF; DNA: TGTGCCAGCAGTTCGGTCGGGGACTATGGCTACACCTTC
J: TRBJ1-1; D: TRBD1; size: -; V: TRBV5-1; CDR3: CASSLGGGTGSGNTEAFF; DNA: TGCGCCAGCAGCTTGGGTGGGGGGACAGGGTCCGGAAACACTGAAGCTTTCTTT
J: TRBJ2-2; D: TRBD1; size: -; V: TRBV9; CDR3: CASSLRQGGGELFF; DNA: TGTGCCAGCAGCTTACGACAGGGTGGCGGGGAGCTGTTTTTT
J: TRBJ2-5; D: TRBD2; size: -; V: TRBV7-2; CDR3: CASSLSLAGGQTQYF; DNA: TGTGCCAGCAGCTTATCACTAGCGGGGGGGCAGACCCAGTACTTC
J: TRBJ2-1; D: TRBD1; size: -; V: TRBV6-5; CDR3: CASRRQGPTYNEQFF; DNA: TGTGCCAGCAGAAGACAGGGCCCGACTTACAATGAGCAGTTCTTC
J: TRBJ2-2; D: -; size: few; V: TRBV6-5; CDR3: CASNPRSSNTGELFF; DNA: TGTGCCAGCAACCCTCGGAGCTCGAACACCGGGGAGCTGTTTTTT
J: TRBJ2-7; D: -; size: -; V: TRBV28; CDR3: CASSVRYEQYF; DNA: TGTGCCAGCAGCGTTCGGTACGAGCAGTACTTC
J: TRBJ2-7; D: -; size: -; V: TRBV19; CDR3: CASGPDGQSGEQYF; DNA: TGTGCCAGTGGACCTGACGGCCAAAGCGGGGAGCAGTACTTC
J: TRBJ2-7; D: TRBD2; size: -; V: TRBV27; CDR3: CASSTSLGGVAYEQYF; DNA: TGTGCCAGCAGCACTTCGCTGGGGGGGGTGGCCTACGAGCAGTACTTC